This TCR beta chain derives from a study of blood T cell repertoires in COVID-19. In the original processing: Estimation of nucleated cell counts was performed using reference gene primer amplification. Using immunoSEQ multiplex PCR, the repertoire was profiled, and TCRdb retains in-frame clones only, with some absent. That table furnishes V, J and clone size, whereas the DNA furnished D and trimming. The top ten hold over 9.5% of the sample, which has some 130,000 clones, roughly 86% seen once. This CDR3 is built from 16 residues. V was clipped by 5 bases and J by 6 bases, with 17 bases between them. The germline V gene encodes CDR1 KGHSH and CDR2 LQKENI.

The chain employs TRBV18 and TRBJ1-6; D is perhaps TRBD1 (5 bases). Sequencing input: peripheral blood. This clonotype originated in a woman in her seventies with COVID-19, enrolled during active disease. CDR3 sequence reads: CASSSAGAGVNSPLHF. The CDR3 DNA sequence: TGTGCCAGCTCATCCGCCGGGGCGGGAGTTAATTCACCCCTCCACTTT.